The present T cell receptor (beta chain) was sequenced within a study of T-cell reconstitution after alpha-beta-depleted transplantation in children (dated by TCRdb to the mid-2010s). Regarding the study in general: Using TCR repertoire profiling, the study followed T-cell immune reconstitution in a quantitative way in children after TCRalphabeta/CD19-depleted allogeneic hematopoietic cell transplantation. Findings and caveats that apply to the study as a whole: The high TCRbeta diversity at day 60 in some patients was ascribed to recipient T cells and intrathymic progenitors that had survived conditioning. Over subsequent months, a decline in hyperexpanded clone frequencies was noted, and after one year, T-cell counts and TCRbeta diversity were mostly ascribed to newly produced T cells. The apparently early alphabetaT-cell count recovery about two months after transplant was reportedly dependent on only several hundred rapidly expanded clones derived from non-depleted graft cells.

A remark on this clonotype: What antigen it recognizes has not been identified. No much larger clone is present one base from it, and per-base qualities are unavailable.

What this sample's treatment or condition label stands for: allogeneic hematopoietic cell transplantation with graft depleted of TCRalphabeta T cells and CD19 B cells. The children who served as transplant recipients had been given grafts of TCRalphabeta/CD19-depleted allogeneic hematopoietic cells. The method behind the library was PCR. Sequencing instrument: Illumina HiSeq 2500. To normalize quantification of the TCRbeta repertoire, the TCR libraries were built with molecular barcoding that relied on unique molecular identifiers. TCRdb took the public reads, trimmed them with fastp at Q25, ran MiXCR for clone calling and kept in-frame beta chains. Here each entry gathers all rows of one CDR3 protein and keeps the most common genes and DNA. The sample records about 980,000 distinct CDR3 sequences, roughly 31% of which are singletons. 25% to 35% of the sample rests with the top ten. The germline V gene (reference sequence) gives CDR1 as LNHNV and CDR2 as YYDKDF. From the cysteine through the phenylalanine, the CDR3 covers 14 amino acids. Solely the CDR3 DNA is kept, with 42 bases framed from the first base. Trimming takes 1 base from V and 4 bases from J, and the germline ends sit 10 bases apart.

The chain is assembled from TRBV15 and TRBJ1-2; the D gene assignment is ambiguous. The sequence was obtained from a boy less than two years old who had a stem cell transplant for SCID, so the T cells may come from the graft donor. Here the sequenced sample was PBMCs, mostly from graft donor cells, taken 360 days after TCRalphabeta/CD19-depleted stem cell transplant. The CDR3 here reads CATSRVREGYGYTF. The nucleotides are TGTGCCACCAGCAGAGTCCGGGAGGGCTATGGCTACACCTTC.